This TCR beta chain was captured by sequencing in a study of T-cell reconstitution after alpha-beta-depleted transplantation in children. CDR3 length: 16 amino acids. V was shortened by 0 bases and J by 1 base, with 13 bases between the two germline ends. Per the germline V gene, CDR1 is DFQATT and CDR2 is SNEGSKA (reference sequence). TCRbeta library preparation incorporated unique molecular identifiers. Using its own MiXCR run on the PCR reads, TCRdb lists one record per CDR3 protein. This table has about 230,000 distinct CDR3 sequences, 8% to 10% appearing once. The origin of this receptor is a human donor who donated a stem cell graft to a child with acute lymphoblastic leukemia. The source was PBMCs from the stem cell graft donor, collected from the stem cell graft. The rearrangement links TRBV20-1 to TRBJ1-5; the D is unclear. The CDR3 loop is CSARDDGESSNQPQHF. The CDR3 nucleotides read TGCAGTGCTAGAGACGACGGGGAGTCGAGCAATCAGCCCCAGCATTTT.